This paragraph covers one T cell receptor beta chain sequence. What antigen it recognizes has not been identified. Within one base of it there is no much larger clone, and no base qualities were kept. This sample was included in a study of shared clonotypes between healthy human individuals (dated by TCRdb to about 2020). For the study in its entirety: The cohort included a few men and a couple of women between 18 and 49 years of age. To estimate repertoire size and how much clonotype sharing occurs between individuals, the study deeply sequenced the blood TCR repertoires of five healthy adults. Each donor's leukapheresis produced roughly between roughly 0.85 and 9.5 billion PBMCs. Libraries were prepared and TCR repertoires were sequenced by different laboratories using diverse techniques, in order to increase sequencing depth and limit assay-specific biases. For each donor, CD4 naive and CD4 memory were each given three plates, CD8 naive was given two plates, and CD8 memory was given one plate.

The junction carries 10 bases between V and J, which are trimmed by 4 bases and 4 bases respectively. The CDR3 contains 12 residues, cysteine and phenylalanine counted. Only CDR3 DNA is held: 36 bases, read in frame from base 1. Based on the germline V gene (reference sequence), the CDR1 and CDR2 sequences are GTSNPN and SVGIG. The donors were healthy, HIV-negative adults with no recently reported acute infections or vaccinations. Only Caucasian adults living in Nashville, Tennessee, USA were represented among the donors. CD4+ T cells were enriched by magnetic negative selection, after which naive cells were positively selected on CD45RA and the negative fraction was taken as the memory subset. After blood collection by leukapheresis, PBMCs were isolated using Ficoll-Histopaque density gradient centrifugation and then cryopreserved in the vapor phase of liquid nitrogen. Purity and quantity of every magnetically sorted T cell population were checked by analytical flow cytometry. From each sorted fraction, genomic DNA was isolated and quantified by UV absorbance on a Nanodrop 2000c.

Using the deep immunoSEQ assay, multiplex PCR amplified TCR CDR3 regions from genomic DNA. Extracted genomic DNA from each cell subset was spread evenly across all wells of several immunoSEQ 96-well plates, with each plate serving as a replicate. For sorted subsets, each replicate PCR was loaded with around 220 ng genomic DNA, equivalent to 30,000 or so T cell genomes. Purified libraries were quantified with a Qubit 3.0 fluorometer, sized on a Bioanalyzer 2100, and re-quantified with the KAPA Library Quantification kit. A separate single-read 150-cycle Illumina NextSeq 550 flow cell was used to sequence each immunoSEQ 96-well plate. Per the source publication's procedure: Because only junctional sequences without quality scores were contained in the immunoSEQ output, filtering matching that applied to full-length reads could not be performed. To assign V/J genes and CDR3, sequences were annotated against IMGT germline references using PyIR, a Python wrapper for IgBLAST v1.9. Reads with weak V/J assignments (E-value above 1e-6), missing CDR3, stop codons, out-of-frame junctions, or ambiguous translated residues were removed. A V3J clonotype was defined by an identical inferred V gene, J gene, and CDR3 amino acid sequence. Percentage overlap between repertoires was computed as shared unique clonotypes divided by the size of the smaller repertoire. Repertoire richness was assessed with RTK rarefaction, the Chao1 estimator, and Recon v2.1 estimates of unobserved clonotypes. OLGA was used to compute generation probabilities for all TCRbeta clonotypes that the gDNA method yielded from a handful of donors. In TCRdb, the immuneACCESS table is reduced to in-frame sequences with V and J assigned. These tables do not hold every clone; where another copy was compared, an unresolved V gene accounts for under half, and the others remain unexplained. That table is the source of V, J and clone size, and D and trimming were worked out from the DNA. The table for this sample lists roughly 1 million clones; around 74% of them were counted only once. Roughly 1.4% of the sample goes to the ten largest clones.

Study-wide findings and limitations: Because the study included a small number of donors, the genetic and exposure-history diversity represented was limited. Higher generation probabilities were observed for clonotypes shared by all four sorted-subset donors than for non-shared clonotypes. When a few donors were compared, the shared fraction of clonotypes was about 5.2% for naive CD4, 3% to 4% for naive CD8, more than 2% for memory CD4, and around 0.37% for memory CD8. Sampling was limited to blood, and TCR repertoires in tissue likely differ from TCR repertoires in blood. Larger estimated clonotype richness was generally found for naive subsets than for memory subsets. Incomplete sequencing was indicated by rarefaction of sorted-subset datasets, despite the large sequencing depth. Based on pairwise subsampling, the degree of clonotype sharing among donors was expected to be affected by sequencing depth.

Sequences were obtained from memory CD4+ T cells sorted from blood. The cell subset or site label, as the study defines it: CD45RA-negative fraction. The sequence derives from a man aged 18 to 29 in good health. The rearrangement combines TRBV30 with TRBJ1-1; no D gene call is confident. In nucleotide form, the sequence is TGTGCCTGGACAGGTTCAGGCACTGAAGCTTTCTTT. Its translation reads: CAWTGSGTEAFF.